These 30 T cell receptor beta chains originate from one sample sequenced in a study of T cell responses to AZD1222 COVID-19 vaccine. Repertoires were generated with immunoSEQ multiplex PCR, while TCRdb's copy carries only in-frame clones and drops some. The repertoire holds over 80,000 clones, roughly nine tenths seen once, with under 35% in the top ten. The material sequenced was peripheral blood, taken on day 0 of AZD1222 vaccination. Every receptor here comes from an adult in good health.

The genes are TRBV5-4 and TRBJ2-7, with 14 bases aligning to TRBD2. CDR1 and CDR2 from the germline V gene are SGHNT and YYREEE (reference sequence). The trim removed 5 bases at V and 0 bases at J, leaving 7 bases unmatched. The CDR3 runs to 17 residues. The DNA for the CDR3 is TGTGCCAGCAGTCTGGGACTAGCGGGAGCGATCTCCTACGAGCAGTACTTC. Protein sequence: CASSLGLAGAISYEQYF.

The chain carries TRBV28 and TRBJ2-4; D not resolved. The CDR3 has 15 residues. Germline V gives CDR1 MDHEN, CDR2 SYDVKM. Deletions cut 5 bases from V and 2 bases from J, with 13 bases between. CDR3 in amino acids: CASSPRVRSKNIQYF. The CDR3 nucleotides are TGTGCCAGCAGTCCCCGGGTGCGATCCAAAAACATTCAGTACTTC. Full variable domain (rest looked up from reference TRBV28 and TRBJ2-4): DVKVTQSSRYLVKRTGEKVFLECVQDMDHENMFWYRQDPGLGLRLIYFSYDVKMKEKGDIPEGYSVSREKKERFSLILESASTNQTSMYLCASSPRVRSKNIQYFGAGTRLSVL.

The DNA of the CDR3 is TGTGCCAGCTCACGGGGGAACACTGAAGCTTTCTTT. Translation: CASSRGNTEAFF. The chain has TRBV18 and TRBJ1-1; D gene unclear. The CDR3 contains 12 residues. Trimming removed 4 bases from V and 1 base from J, with 4 bases in between. Germline V CDR1 and CDR2: KGHSH, LQKENI.

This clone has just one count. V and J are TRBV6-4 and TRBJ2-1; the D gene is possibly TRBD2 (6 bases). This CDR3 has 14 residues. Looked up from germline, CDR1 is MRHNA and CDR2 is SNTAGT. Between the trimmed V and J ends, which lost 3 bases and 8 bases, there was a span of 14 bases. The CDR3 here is CASSEGFGGDEQFF. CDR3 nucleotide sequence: TGTGCCAGCAGTGAAGGCTTCGGCGGGGATGAGCAGTTCTTC.

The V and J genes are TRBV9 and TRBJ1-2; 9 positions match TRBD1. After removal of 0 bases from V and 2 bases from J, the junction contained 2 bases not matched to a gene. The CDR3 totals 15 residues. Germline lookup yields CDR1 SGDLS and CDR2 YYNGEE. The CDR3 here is CASSVEQGANYGYTF. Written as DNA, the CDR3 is TGTGCCAGCAGCGTAGAACAGGGGGCGAACTATGGCTACACCTTC.

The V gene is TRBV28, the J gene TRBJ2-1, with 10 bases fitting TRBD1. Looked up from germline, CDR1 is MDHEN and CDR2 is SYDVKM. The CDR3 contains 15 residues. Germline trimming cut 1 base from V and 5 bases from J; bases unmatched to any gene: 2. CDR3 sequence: CASSLLGQGDNEQFF. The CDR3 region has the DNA TGTGCCAGCAGTTTATTAGGACAGGGGGACAATGAGCAGTTCTTC.

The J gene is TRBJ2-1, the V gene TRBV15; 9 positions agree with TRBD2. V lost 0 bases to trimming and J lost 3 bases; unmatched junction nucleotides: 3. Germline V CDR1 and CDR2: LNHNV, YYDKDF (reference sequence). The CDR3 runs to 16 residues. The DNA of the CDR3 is TGTGCCACCAGCAGAGATGGCGGGAGGGTCTACAATGAGCAGTTCTTC. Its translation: CATSRDGGRVYNEQFF.

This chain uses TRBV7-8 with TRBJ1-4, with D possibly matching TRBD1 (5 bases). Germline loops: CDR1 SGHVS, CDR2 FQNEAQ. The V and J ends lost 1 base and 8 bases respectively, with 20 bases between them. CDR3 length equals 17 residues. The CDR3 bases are TGTGCCAGCAGCTTAGATCGTCGGGCGGAGGGGCGGGAAAAACTGTTTTTT. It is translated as CASSLDRRAEGREKLFF.

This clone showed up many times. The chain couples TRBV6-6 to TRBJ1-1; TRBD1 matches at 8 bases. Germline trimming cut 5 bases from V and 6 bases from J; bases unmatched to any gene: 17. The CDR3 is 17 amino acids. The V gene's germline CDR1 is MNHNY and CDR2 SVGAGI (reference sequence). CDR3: CASSLGQGGRNLAEAFF. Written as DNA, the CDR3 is TGTGCCAGCAGTCTAGGACAGGGAGGTCGTAATTTGGCTGAAGCTTTCTTT.

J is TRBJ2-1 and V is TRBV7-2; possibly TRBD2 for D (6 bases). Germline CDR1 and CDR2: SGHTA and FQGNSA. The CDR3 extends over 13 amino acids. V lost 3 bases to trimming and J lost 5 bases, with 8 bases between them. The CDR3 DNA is TGTGCCAGCAGCTTCGGGGGAAACAATGAGCAGTTCTTC. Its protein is CASSFGGNNEQFF.

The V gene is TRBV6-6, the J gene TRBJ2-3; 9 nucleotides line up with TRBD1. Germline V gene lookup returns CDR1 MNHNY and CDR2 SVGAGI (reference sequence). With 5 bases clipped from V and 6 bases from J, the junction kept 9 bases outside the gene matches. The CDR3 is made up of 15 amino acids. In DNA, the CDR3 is TGTGCCAGCAGTCGCGGACAGGGGTTATATGATACGCAGTATTTT. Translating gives CASSRGQGLYDTQYF.

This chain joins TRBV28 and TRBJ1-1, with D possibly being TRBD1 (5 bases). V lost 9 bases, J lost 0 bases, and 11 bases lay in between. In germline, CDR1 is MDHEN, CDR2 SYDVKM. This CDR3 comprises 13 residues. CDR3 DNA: TGTGCCAGTCCGGGACCTTTGAACACTGAAGCTTTCTTT. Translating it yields CASPGPLNTEAFF.

The CDR3 bases are TGCGCCAGCAGCCAAGAAAAAGGGGGCGGAGTAACTAATGAAAAACTGTTTTTT. This encodes CASSQEKGGGVTNEKLFF. The V and J genes are TRBV4-3 and TRBJ1-4; 7 nucleotides align to TRBD1. Germline-derived CDR1 and CDR2 are LGHNA and YSLEER. J lost 1 base, V lost 0 bases, and 8 bases had no gene match. The CDR3 spans 18 residues.

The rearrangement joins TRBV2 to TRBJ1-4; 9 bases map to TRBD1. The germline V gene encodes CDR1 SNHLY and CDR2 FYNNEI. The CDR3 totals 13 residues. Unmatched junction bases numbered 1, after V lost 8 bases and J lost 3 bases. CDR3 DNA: TGTGCCAGCGGGGACAGGGCTAATGAAAAACTGTTTTTT. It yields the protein CASGDRANEKLFF.

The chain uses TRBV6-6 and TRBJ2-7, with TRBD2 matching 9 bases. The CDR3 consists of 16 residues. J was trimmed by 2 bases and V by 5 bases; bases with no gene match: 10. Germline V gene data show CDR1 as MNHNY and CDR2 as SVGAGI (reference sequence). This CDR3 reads CASSNPLAGVTYEQYF. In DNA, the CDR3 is TGTGCCAGCAGTAACCCACTAGCGGGCGTTACCTACGAGCAGTACTTC.

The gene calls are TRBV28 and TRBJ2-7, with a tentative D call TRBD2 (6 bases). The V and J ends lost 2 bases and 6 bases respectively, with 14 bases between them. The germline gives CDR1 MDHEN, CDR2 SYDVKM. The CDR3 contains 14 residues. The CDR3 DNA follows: TGTGCCAGCAGTTTAGGGGGGTCTCGGGGCGAGCAGTACTTC. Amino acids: CASSLGGSRGEQYF.

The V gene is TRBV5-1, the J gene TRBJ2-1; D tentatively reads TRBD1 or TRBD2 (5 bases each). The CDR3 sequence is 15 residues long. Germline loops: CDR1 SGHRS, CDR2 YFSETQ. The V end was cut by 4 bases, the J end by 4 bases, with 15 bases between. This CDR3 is CASSPGTSSYNEQFF. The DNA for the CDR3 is TGCGCCAGCAGCCCGGGGACCAGTAGTTACAATGAGCAGTTCTTC.

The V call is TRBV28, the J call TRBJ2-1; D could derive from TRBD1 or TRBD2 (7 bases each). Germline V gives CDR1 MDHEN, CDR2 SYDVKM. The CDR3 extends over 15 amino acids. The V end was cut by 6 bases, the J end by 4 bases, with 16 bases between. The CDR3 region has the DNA TGTGCCAGCAGCCCCTCAGGGGGGGGTTACAATGAGCAGTTCTTC. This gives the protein CASSPSGGGYNEQFF.

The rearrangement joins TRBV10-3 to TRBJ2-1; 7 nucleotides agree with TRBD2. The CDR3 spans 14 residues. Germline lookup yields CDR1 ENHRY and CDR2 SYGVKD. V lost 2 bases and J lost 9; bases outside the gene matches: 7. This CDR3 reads CAISEGGVRSEQFF. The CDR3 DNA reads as TGTGCCATCAGTGAGGGGGGGGTGAGGAGTGAGCAGTTCTTC.

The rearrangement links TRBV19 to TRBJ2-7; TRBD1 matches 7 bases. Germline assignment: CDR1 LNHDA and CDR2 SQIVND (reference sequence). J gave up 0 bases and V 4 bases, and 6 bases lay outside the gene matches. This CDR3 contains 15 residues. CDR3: CASSTGTASSYEQYF. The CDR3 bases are TGTGCCAGTAGTACCGGGACAGCTAGCTCCTACGAGCAGTACTTC.

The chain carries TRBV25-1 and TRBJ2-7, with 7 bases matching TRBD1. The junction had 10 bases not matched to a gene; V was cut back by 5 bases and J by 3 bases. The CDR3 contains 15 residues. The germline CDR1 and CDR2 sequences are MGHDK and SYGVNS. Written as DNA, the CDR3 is TGTGCCAGCAGTACTATCCGGGACAGAGTCTACGAGCAGTACTTC. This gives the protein CASSTIRDRVYEQYF.

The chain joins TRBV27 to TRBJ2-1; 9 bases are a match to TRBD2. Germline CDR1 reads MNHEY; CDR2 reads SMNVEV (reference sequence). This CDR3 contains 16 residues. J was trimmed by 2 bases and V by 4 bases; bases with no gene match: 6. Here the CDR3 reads CASSSPGTSTYNEQFF. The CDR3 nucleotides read TGTGCCAGCAGTTCCCCCGGGACTAGCACCTACAATGAGCAGTTCTTC.

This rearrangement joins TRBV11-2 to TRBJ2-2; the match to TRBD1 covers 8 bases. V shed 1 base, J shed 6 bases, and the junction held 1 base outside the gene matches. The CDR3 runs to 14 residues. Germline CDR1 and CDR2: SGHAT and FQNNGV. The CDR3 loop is CASSLGQGPGELFF. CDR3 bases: TGTGCCAGCAGCTTAGGACAGGGGCCCGGGGAGCTGTTTTTT.

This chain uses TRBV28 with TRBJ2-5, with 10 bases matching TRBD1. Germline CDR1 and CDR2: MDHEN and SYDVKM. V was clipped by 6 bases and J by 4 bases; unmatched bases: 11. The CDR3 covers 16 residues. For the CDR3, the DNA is TGTGCCAGCAGCGGACCGGGACAGGGGTCGGGAGAGACCCAGTACTTC. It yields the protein CASSGPGQGSGETQYF.

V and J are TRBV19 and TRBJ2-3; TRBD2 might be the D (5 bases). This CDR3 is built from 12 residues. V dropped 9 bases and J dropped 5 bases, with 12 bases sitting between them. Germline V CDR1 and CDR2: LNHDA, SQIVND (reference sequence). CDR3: CASSIGRDTQYF. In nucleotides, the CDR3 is TGTGCCAGCTCCATAGGGAGAGATACGCAGTATTTT.

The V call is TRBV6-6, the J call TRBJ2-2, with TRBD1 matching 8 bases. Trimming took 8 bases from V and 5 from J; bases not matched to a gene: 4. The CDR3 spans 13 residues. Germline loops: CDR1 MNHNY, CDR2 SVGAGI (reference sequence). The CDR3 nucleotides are TGTGCCAGCGGACAGGGAGGTACCGGGGAGCTGTTTTTT. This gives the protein CASGQGGTGELFF.

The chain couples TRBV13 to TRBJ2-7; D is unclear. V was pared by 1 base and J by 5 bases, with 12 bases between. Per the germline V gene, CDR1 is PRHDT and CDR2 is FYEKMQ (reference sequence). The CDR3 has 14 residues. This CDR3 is CASSLEGTDNEQYF. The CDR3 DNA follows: TGTGCCAGCAGCTTAGAGGGCACAGATAACGAGCAGTACTTC.

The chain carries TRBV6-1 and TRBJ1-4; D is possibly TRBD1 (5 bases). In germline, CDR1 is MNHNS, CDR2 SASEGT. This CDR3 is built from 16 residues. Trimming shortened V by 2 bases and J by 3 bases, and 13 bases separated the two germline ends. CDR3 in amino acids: CASSEWSTGPNEKLFF. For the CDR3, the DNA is TGTGCCAGCAGTGAATGGTCGACGGGACCTAATGAAAAACTGTTTTTT.

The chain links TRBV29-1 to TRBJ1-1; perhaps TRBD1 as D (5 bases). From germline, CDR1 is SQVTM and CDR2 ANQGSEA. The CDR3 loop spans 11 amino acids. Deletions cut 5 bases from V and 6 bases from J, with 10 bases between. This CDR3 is CSVLRGAEAFF. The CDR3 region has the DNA TGCAGCGTTTTAAGGGGAGCTGAAGCTTTCTTT.

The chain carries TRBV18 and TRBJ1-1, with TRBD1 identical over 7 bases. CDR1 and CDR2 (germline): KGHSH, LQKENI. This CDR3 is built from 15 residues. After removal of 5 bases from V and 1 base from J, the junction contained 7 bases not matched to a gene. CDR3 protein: CASSDQGVPNTEAFF. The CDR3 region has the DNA TGTGCCAGCTCAGACCAGGGGGTGCCGAACACTGAAGCTTTCTTT.